These T cell receptor beta chains were read from a single sample in a study of T cells in Graves' hyperthyroidism and ophthalmopathy. TCRdb recomputed calls from the multiplex PCR reads with MiXCR, one row per CDR3 protein. The sample holds a few hundred thousand distinct CDR3 sequences, roughly 15% seen once. Sequenced material: blood. The receptor set was obtained from a woman in her 40s with Graves' hyperthyroidism. Each CDR3 is given with its conserved first and last residue. A D gene is named only where the DNA matches it firmly. A clone size is listed for some rows: how often the clone was seen (once, few, many), or a class if it is expanded.

>TRBV19|TRBD2|-|TRBJ2-7
CASSKTSGFSYEQYF
TGTGCCAGTAGTAAGACTAGCGGGTTCTCCTACGAGCAGTACTTC
>TRBV11-2|-|-|TRBJ1-5
CASSLGAGLQHF
TGTGCCAGCAGCTTAGGGGCAGGGCTCCAGCATTTT
>TRBV28|TRBD2|many|TRBJ2-1
CATWGLVYEQFF
TGTGCCACCTGGGGACTAGTGTATGAGCAGTTCTTC
>TRBV18|-|few|TRBJ1-1
CASSPPIVVQGNTEAFF
TGTGCCAGCTCACCACCGATAGTTGTACAGGGGAACACTGAAGCTTTCTTT
>TRBV6-5|-|few|TRBJ2-3
CASSYSDSTDTQYF
TGTGCCAGCAGTTACAGTGACAGCACAGATACGCAGTATTTT
>TRBV4-1|-|-|TRBJ2-7
CASSQDGGASYEQYF
TGCGCCAGCAGCCAAGATGGGGGGGCCTCCTACGAGCAGTACTTC
>TRBV29-1|-|many|TRBJ1-1
CSVVGAVINPNTEAFF
TGCAGCGTTGTGGGAGCAGTTATAAACCCAAACACTGAAGCTTTCTTT
>TRBV27|-|many|TRBJ2-3
CASRAGGSTDTQYF
TGTGCCAGCAGAGCAGGCGGGAGCACAGATACGCAGTATTTT
>TRBV24-1|-|few|TRBJ2-2
CATSSSTGELFF
TGTGCCACCAGTTCATCAACCGGGGAGCTGTTTTTT
>TRBV20-1|-|few|TRBJ2-5
CSAASGGSQETQYF
TGCAGTGCTGCCTCGGGCGGGTCCCAAGAGACCCAGTACTTC
>TRBV27|-|many|TRBJ2-7
CASSLLQGGTYEQYF
TGTGCCAGCAGTTTACTTCAGGGCGGGACCTACGAGCAGTACTTC
>TRBV30|TRBD2|many|TRBJ2-4
CAWSAGTSGNLAKNIQYF
TGTGCCTGGAGTGCCGGGACTAGCGGAAATCTAGCCAAAAACATTCAGTACTTC
>TRBV7-2|-|few|TRBJ2-5
CASSPEAGRQETQYF
TGTGCCAGCAGCCCCGAGGCGGGCCGACAAGAGACCCAGTACTTC
>TRBV25-1|TRBD2|-|TRBJ2-5
CASSDSPSGAETQYF
TGTGCCAGCAGTGATTCACCTAGCGGGGCAGAGACCCAGTACTTC
>TRBV13|TRBD2|few|TRBJ2-1
CASGGLAGGNEQFF
TGTGCCAGTGGCGGGCTAGCGGGAGGCAATGAGCAGTTCTTC
>TRBV9|-|-|TRBJ1-2
CASSVGPGIGHGYTF
TGTGCCAGCAGCGTGGGACCCGGAATAGGACATGGCTACACCTTC
>TRBV25-1|-|few|TRBJ2-2
CASSEAHGWAGELFF
TGTGCCAGCAGTGAAGCACACGGCTGGGCCGGGGAGCTGTTTTTT
>TRBV12-3/TRBV12-4|-|many|TRBJ2-7
CASSLEVYGQYF
TGTGCCAGCAGTTTAGAGGTCTATGGGCAGTACTTC
>TRBV28|TRBD2|many|TRBJ2-1
CASRLSSGRYNEQFF
TGTGCCAGCAGACTTTCTAGCGGGAGATACAATGAGCAGTTCTTC
>TRBV27|TRBD2|-|TRBJ2-1
CASSSFSGSPYNEQFF
TGTGCCAGCAGTTCCTTTAGCGGGAGCCCGTACAATGAGCAGTTCTTC
>TRBV20-1|-|-|TRBJ1-5
CSARVGRVGHSNQPQHF
TGCAGTGCTAGAGTTGGGAGGGTGGGTCATAGCAATCAGCCCCAGCATTTT
>TRBV7-3|-|few|TRBJ2-5
CASSLFGGGVETQYF
TGTGCCAGCAGCTTATTTGGCGGCGGAGTTGAGACCCAGTACTTC
>TRBV5-1|TRBD2|many|TRBJ2-1
CASSLEGREDNEQFF
TGCGCCAGCAGCTTGGAGGGTCGGGAGGATAATGAGCAGTTCTTC
>TRBV5-1|TRBD1|many|TRBJ1-1
CASSGTGQGNTEAFF
TGCGCCAGCAGCGGCACTGGACAGGGGAACACTGAAGCTTTCTTT
>TRBV5-1|-|many|TRBJ1-4
CASSLEGSATNEKLFF
TGCGCCAGCAGCTTGGAAGGCAGTGCAACTAATGAAAAACTGTTTTTT
>TRBV3-1|-|many|TRBJ1-1
CASSQVGTEAFF
TGTGCCAGCAGCCAAGTGGGGACTGAAGCTTTCTTT
>TRBV5-1|-|many|TRBJ2-7
CASSLTGQLSVDEQYF
TGCGCCAGCAGCTTGACAGGGCAACTAAGTGTGGACGAGCAGTACTTC
>TRBV28|-|many|TRBJ2-5
CASSSSPVLGQETQYF
TGTGCCAGCAGCTCTTCCCCCGTTTTAGGACAAGAGACCCAGTACTTC
>TRBV27|-|few|TRBJ2-2
CASRRAGSSMNTGELFF
TGTGCCAGCAGACGTGCGGGGAGTAGCATGAACACCGGGGAGCTGTTTTTT